This T cell receptor beta chain was identified in a study of regulatory T cells in long-lasting Graves disease. Whole-study findings and limits: Samples came from peripheral blood alone, without thyroid tissue. Persistent Graves' disease cases displayed lower TCR diversity than newly diagnosed ones.

Arm-PCR of CDR3 regions with iRepertoire HTBI primers generated TCR beta libraries. MiXCR, applied by TCRdb to the multiplex PCR reads, yields one record per CDR3 protein. The data show 400,000 to 600,000 distinct CDR3 sequences, 20% to 25% seen once. There are many counts of this clonotype. The antigen remains undetermined. The time point is: persistent/refractory GD, antithyroid drugs over 5 years with positive TRAb. RNA extracted from PBMCs served as the sequencing template. The CDR3 has 20 amino acids. Germline loops: CDR1 SNHLY, CDR2 FYNNEI. V dropped 0 bases and J dropped 7 bases, with 27 bases sitting between them.

This material consisted of peripheral blood mononuclear cells (PBMCs), taken when the disease was refractory, from a patient treated with antithyroid drugs. The chain joins TRBV2 to TRBJ2-2; D may be TRBD1 (8 bases). The receptor comes from a female donor with Graves disease. CDR3 protein: CASSEAGGVDRGGEDGELFF. CDR3 DNA sequence: TGTGCCAGCAGTGAAGCGGGGGGGGTAGACAGGGGAGGAGAGGACGGGGAGCTGTTTTTT. The full variable domain, in which reference TRBV2 and TRBJ2-2 provide the parts outside the CDR3, is EPEVTQTPSHQVTQMGQEVILRCVPISNHLYFYWYRQILGQKVEFLVSFYNNEISEKSEIFDDQFSVERPDGSNFTLKIRSTKLEDSAMYFCASSEAGGVDRGGEDGELFFGEGSRLTVL.